This T cell receptor beta chain was identified during a study of blood T cell repertoires in COVID-19 (TCRdb year 2020). Study-level background: The collaborator samples originated in the United States, Italy and Spain and spanned the acute and convalescent phases of COVID-19. The material from the prospective study consisted of cDNA or gDNA derived from T cells, B-cell-depleted T cells, or PBMCs. Subjects who had been exposed to COVID-19, were actively infected with it, or had recovered from it provided the deeply sampled blood TCRbeta repertoires that made up the dataset. The repertoires were released in a freely available public database meant as a resource for research on the immune response to SARS-CoV-2. Samples came from the ongoing ImmuneRACE study (first 160 participants) plus 1,254 subjects from 6 global collaborators. Sample metadata almost always included a de-identified subject ID, COVID-19 status, age in years and sex. HLA class I and class II types, where available, came from metadata supplied by the sample provider rather than from assay-based typing.

Each collaborating institution followed its own protocols to collect whole blood in K2EDTA tubes. Collaborator samples were shipped for TCRbeta analysis as frozen whole blood, isolated PBMCs, or DNA extracted from either sample type. TCRbeta CDR3 regions were amplified from genomic DNA by means of the immunoSEQ Assay, a bias-controlled multiplex PCR. Per the source publication's procedure: The number of nucleated cells in each sample was estimated by amplification of reference gene primers within the assay. To quantify the absolute abundance of each unique TCRbeta CDR3 rearrangement, sequence reads were collapsed and filtered. For each sample, productive Simpson clonality was calculated as the square root of Simpson's diversity index across productive rearrangements. As stored in TCRdb, this immuneACCESS dataset retains in-frame rearrangements with V and J assigned. A fraction of the clones does not appear; measured against another copy, unresolved V genes explain less than half of the discrepancy, and the remainder lacks a known reason. V and J calls and clone size are as listed in that table; D and trimming were resolved from the DNA. This sample comprises fewer than 500,000 clones, about four fifths of them detected only once. Around 1.1% of the sample goes to the ten largest clones.

This clone has a single count. The antigen it binds to is not known. Nothing much larger sits one base from this clone, and base qualities are not available. Points the paper makes about the study in general: Clinical and demographic metadata were provided uncurated, with the amount varying by source and participant.

Source material: peripheral blood. The receptor comes from a human donor with acute or convalescent COVID-19. The donor label of this sample is uncertain.

The DNA sequence reads TGTGCCTGGGACAGGGGGCCCACTGAAGCTTTCTTT. Its translation reads: CAWDRGPTEAFF. The chain couples TRBV30 to TRBJ1-1; a stretch of 10 junction bases matches TRBD1. The CDR3 goes from the cysteine to the phenylalanine over 12 residues. Kept here is only the CDR3 DNA, which spans 36 bases and is read in frame from base 1. CDR1 and CDR2, per the germline V gene (reference sequence), are GTSNPN and SVGIG. V and J are trimmed by 5 bases and 4 bases, and the gene matches miss 1 base of the junction.